This passage covers 27 T cell receptor beta chains from one sample sequenced in a study of regulatory T cells in long-lasting Graves disease. Time point indicated: newly diagnosed GD, antithyroid drugs for less than 3 months. Generation of the TCR library employed RNA extracted from PBMCs. In building TCR beta libraries, iRepertoire HTBI primers were used together with Arm-PCR of CDR3 regions. TCRdb passed the multiplex PCR reads through MiXCR, listing each CDR3 protein once. The sample lists 360,000 or so distinct CDR3 sequences; 10% to 15% were seen once. This sample was shared with a second study, whose subject was T cells in Graves' hyperthyroidism and ophthalmopathy.

Sequences were derived from peripheral blood mononuclear cells (PBMCs), sampled at new diagnosis, from a patient treated with antithyroid drugs. These TCRs come from a woman aged 18-35 years with Graves disease.

Many counts were recorded for this clonotype. V usage is TRBV6-2 or TRBV6-3 and J usage is TRBJ2-7; 7 bases match TRBD1. J was trimmed by 5 bases and V by 4 bases; bases with no gene match: 8. CDR1 MNHEY and CDR2 SVGEGT come from the germline V gene. CDR3 length equals 14 residues. The CDR3 bases are TGTGCCAGCAGTTTGGGACAGCGAGGGGACGAGCAGTACGTC. It is translated as CASSLGQRGDEQYV.

This clonotype was seen many times. The chain uses TRBV12-3 or TRBV12-4 and TRBJ2-3; maybe TRBD1 (5 bases). Trimming removed 3 bases from V and 3 bases from J, with 7 bases in between. This CDR3 has 13 residues. The CDR3 sequence is CASSLDITDTQYF. CDR3 bases: TGTGCCAGCAGTTTGGACATAACAGATACGCAGTATTTT.

This clonotype showed up just a few times. This rearrangement joins TRBV15 to TRBJ2-7; the D gene could be TRBD1 or TRBD2 (6 bases each). This CDR3 comprises 14 residues. Germline CDR1 reads LNHNV; CDR2 reads YYDKDF (reference sequence). Trimming shortened V by 5 bases and J by 3 bases, and 14 bases separated the two germline ends. The CDR3 spells CATSDGGVDYEQYF. CDR3 sequence (DNA): TGTGCCACCAGCGACGGGGGCGTCGACTACGAGCAGTACTTC.

V usage is TRBV2 and J usage is TRBJ2-3; D gene ambiguous. In germline, CDR1 is SNHLY, CDR2 FYNNEI. The CDR3 consists of 14 residues. Trimming pared 1 base from V and 2 bases from J, leaving 7 bases between. Here the CDR3 reads CASSEELYTDTQYF. The CDR3 DNA is TGTGCCAGCAGTGAAGAATTATACACAGATACGCAGTATTTT.

The V gene is TRBV7-9, the J gene TRBJ1-4; 8 bases line up with TRBD1. Germline lookup yields CDR1 SEHNR and CDR2 FQNEAQ (reference sequence). The CDR3 totals 14 residues. After removal of 5 bases from V and 7 bases from J, the junction contained 6 bases not matched to a gene. The CDR3 DNA reads as TGTGCCAGCAGCCGTCCAGGGGGCGGTGAAAAACTGTTTTTT. It is translated as CASSRPGGGEKLFF.

The chain uses TRBV27 and TRBJ1-6; no reliable D call. Germline CDR1 is MNHEY and CDR2 is SMNVEV (reference sequence). This CDR3 has 13 amino acids. Between the trimmed V and J ends, which lost 0 bases and 9 bases, there was a span of 6 bases. For the CDR3, the DNA is TGTGCCAGCAGTTTATCGGTGCGTTCACCCCTCCACTTT. Translation gives CASSLSVRSPLHF.

The rearrangement uses TRBV29-1 and TRBJ1-2, with D possibly TRBD1 on 6 matching bases. Trimming cost V 7 bases and J 8 bases, with 20 bases left between them. CDR1 and CDR2 (germline): SQVTM, ANQGSEA. The length of the CDR3 is 13 residues. CDR3 in DNA: TGCAGCGACAAACAGGGTTTTGAAGGCGGCTACACCTTC. Amino acids: CSDKQGFEGGYTF.

This clonotype was found many times. The chain employs TRBV12-3 or TRBV12-4 and TRBJ1-5, with D perhaps TRBD1 (6 bases). The CDR3 is 17 residues long. V dropped 5 bases and J dropped 2 bases, with 19 bases sitting between them. The CDR3 loop reads CASSPAQGRVRNQPQHF. The CDR3 DNA reads TGTGCCAGCAGTCCAGCCCAGGGGAGGGTGCGCAATCAGCCCCAGCATTTT.

At least ten counts were recorded for this clonotype. The chain carries TRBV11-2 and TRBJ2-1; TRBD1 agrees at 7 bases. The J segment lost 5 bases and the V segment lost 4 bases, leaving 5 bases of the junction unmatched. Per germline, CDR1 SGHAT and CDR2 FQNNGV. This CDR3 contains 14 residues. The CDR3 DNA reads TGTGCCAGCAGCTCCATTGACAGGGACAATGAGCAGTTCTTC. This translates into CASSSIDRDNEQFF. The whole variable domain, remainder taken from reference TRBV11-2 and TRBJ2-1, is EAGVAQSPRYKIIEKRQSVAFWCNPISGHATLYWYQQILGQGPKLLIQFQNNGVVDDSQLPKDRFSAERLKGVDSTLKIQPAKLEDSAVYLCASSSIDRDNEQFFGPGTRLTVL.

This clonotype was seen a handful of times. For the CDR3, the DNA is TGTGCCAGCAGTTTATTGGGGAACGAGCAGTACTTC. Residues: CASSLLGNEQYF. This rearrangement joins TRBV12-3 or TRBV12-4 to TRBJ2-7; no clear D gene. Trimming pared 2 bases from V and 5 bases from J, leaving 7 bases between. The CDR3 is 12 amino acids.

This clonotype has ten or more counts. The chain couples TRBV6-2 or TRBV6-3 to TRBJ1-1; no definite D call. V lost 0 bases to trimming and J lost 0 bases, with 11 bases between them. The CDR3 loop spans 16 amino acids. The V gene's germline CDR1 is MNHEY and CDR2 SVGEGT. CDR3 sequence: CASSYSSNRLNTEAFF. Here the CDR3 DNA reads TGTGCCAGCAGTTACTCGAGTAACAGATTGAACACTGAAGCTTTCTTT.

This clonotype was detected many times. The chain links TRBV29-1 to TRBJ1-2; tentatively, D is TRBD1 (5 bases). The length of the CDR3 is 11 residues. Trimming removed 0 bases from V and 8 bases from J, with 7 bases in between. CDR1 and CDR2 (germline): SQVTM, ANQGSEA. The CDR3 region has the DNA TGCAGCGTTGAAGAGGACATCGGCTACACCTTC. Its translation is CSVEEDIGYTF.

The V gene is TRBV9, the J gene TRBJ2-7; 12 bases are a match to TRBD1. The CDR3 covers 15 residues. Trimming removed 4 bases from V and 5 bases from J; junction bases left unmatched: 7. Per germline, CDR1 SGDLS and CDR2 YYNGEE. CDR3 coding DNA: TGTGCCAGCAGCCAACCCGGGACAGGGGGCGACGAGCAGTACTTC. Amino acid sequence: CASSQPGTGGDEQYF.

This clonotype was counted a few times. It may be a read error: a sequence one base away is much more abundant. V gene TRBV28 combines with J gene TRBJ2-7; D is possibly TRBD2 (5 bases). CDR1 and CDR2 from the germline V gene are MDHEN and SYDVKM. The CDR3 runs 15 residues. V gave up 3 bases and J gave up 1 base, with 13 bases separating them. CDR3 in amino acids: CASSFPDEGSYEQYF. Written as DNA, the CDR3 is TGTGCCAGCAGTTTTCCCGACGAGGGATCCTACGAGCAGTACTTC.

This clonotype was observed a few times. A read error may explain this, as a much larger clone is one base away. The chain employs TRBV12-3 or TRBV12-4 and TRBJ2-3; 7 bases are a match to TRBD1. The CDR3 is 13 residues long. With 8 bases clipped from V and 8 bases from J, the junction kept 10 bases outside the gene matches. This CDR3 is CASGPDRWATQYF. The CDR3 bases are TGTGCCAGCGGCCCGGACAGGTGGGCTACGCAGTATTTT.

This clonotype was seen at least ten times. V usage is TRBV9 and J usage is TRBJ2-7; 8 positions agree with TRBD2. Germline CDR1 reads SGDLS; CDR2 reads YYNGEE. The CDR3 is 15 residues long. Trimming cost V 4 bases and J 2 bases; bases outside gene matches: 8. This CDR3 reads CASSPRGGEAYEQYF. As DNA, the CDR3 is TGTGCCAGCAGCCCTCGGGGGGGAGAGGCCTACGAGCAGTACTTC. The complete variable domain, with remaining parts taken from reference TRBV9 and TRBJ2-7, reads DSGVTQTPKHLITATGQRVTLRCSPRSGDLSVYWYQQSLDQGLQFLIQYYNGEERAKGNILERFSAQQFPDLHSELNLSSLELGDSALYFCASSPRGGEAYEQYFGPGTRLTVT.

In its sample, this clonotype was seen once. The chain joins TRBV20-1 to TRBJ2-7; 7 bases map to TRBD2. V was pared by 8 bases and J by 1 base, with 11 bases of the junction left unmatched. CDR1 and CDR2 (germline): DFQATT, SNEGSKA (reference sequence). The CDR3 is 14 amino acids. CDR3: CSPPRTSSSYEQYF. Written as DNA, the CDR3 is TGCAGTCCCCCAAGGACTAGTAGTTCCTACGAGCAGTACTTC.

This clonotype was seen at least ten times. The chain employs TRBV6-1 and TRBJ2-7, with 8 bases fitting TRBD2. The CDR3 totals 16 residues. J lost 2 bases, V lost 7 bases, and 13 bases had no gene match. The germline V gene encodes CDR1 MNHNS and CDR2 SASEGT. The CDR3 here is CASNSRRRGRTYEQYF. In nucleotides, the CDR3 is TGTGCCAGCAATTCCCGCCGGCGCGGGAGGACCTACGAGCAGTACTTC.

To note about this clonotype: Here the CDR3 omits its conserved ending phenylalanine or tryptophan, so a read error is the likely source. The chain has TRBV6-5 and TRBJ1-1, with D tentatively TRBD1 (6 bases). The germline V gene encodes CDR1 MNHEY and CDR2 SVGAGI. This CDR3 is built from 15 residues. V was trimmed by 2 bases and J by 1 base, leaving 11 bases between them. The CDR3 here is CASSYPGHQNTEAFL. CDR3 DNA: TGTGCCAGCAGTTACCCGGGACACCAGAACACTGAAGCTTTCCTT.

This clonotype was seen many times. The genes are TRBV7-2 and TRBJ2-1; D gene uncertain. The CDR3 sequence is 12 residues long. Germline CDR1 and CDR2: SGHTA and FQGNSA. Between the trimmed V and J ends, which lost 5 bases and 6 bases, there was a span of 8 bases. The CDR3 DNA reads as TGTGCCAGCAGCATAAGACTCAATGAGCAGTTCTTC. Translating it yields CASSIRLNEQFF.

This clonotype was recorded at least ten times. The rearrangement joins TRBV3-1 to TRBJ1-2, with a tentative D call TRBD1 (5 bases). Germline V gives CDR1 LGHDT, CDR2 YNNKEL (reference sequence). CDR3 length: 14 amino acids. Trimming removed 8 bases at V and 0 bases at J, with 13 bases between. CDR3 nucleotides: TGTGCCAGCCGGGGCCCCGAGGCTAACTATGGCTACACCTTC. Its protein product is CASRGPEANYGYTF.

The gene calls are TRBV20-1 and TRBJ2-1; 9 nucleotides align to TRBD1. Germline values: CDR1 DFQATT, CDR2 SNEGSKA (reference sequence). The CDR3 is 14 amino acids. The ends lost 1 base at V and 8 bases at J; junction bases unmatched: 6. The CDR3: CSARATGGTYEQFF. The CDR3 DNA reads as TGCAGTGCTAGAGCAACAGGGGGCACGTATGAGCAGTTCTTC.

This clonotype was found many times. CDR3 nucleotides: TGTGCCAGTAGTATCCCGACAGGGAATCAGCCCCAGCATTTT. It yields the protein CASSIPTGNQPQHF. This chain joins TRBV19 and TRBJ1-5; 7 bases agree with TRBD1. Per the germline V gene, CDR1 is LNHDA and CDR2 is SQIVND (reference sequence). V gave up 3 bases and J gave up 4 bases; unmatched junction bases: 3. The CDR3 consists of 14 residues. Full variable domain (remainder filled in from reference TRBV19 and TRBJ1-5): DGGITQSPKYLFRKEGQNVTLSCEQNLNHDAMYWYRQDPGQGLRLIYYSQIVNDFQKGDIAEGYSVSREKKESFPLTVTSAQKNPTAFYLCASSIPTGNQPQHFGDGTRLSIL.

J is TRBJ1-2 and V is TRBV6-9; possibly TRBD1 for D (5 bases). The CDR3 has 13 amino acids. V was clipped by 3 bases and J by 3 bases, with 8 bases between them. Per the germline V gene, CDR1 is MNHGY and CDR2 is SVAAGI. The CDR3 protein is CASSYTGDYGYTF. The CDR3 bases are TGTGCCAGCAGTTACACAGGAGACTATGGCTACACCTTC.

A word on this clonotype: As the CDR3 is not closed by the conserved phenylalanine or tryptophan, this likely results from a read error. This rearrangement joins TRBV4-2 to TRBJ2-3; 8 bases are shared with TRBD2. The junction had 4 bases not matched to a gene; V was cut back by 3 bases and J by 2 bases. Germline lookup yields CDR1 LGHNA and CDR2 YNFKEQ. The CDR3 has 15 amino acids. The CDR3 sequence: CASSHSGAHTDTQYL. Here the CDR3 DNA reads TGTGCCAGCAGCCATAGCGGGGCCCACACAGATACGCAGTATCTT.

In the case of this clonotype: This sequence may be a read error, since a much larger clone differs from it by one base. The chain employs TRBV18 and TRBJ2-2; TRBD2 is a possible D gene (6 bases). The CDR3 loop spans 16 amino acids. Germline V CDR1 and CDR2: KGHSH, LQKENI. Trimming took off 0 bases at V and 2 bases at J, with 10 bases between the two ends. In nucleotides, the CDR3 is TGTGCCAGCTCACCACCGGAGGGCCGTAACACCGGGGAGCTGTTTTTT. Protein product: CASSPPEGRNTGELFF.

This clonotype came up many times. The genes are TRBV9 and TRBJ1-6; a possible D gene is TRBD1 (5 bases). The germline gives CDR1 SGDLS, CDR2 YYNGEE. V was shortened by 2 bases and J by 10 bases, with 10 bases between the two germline ends. CDR3 length: 13 residues. DNA for the CDR3: TGTGCCAGCAGCGTGGGTGGGGACTCACCCCTCCACTTT. Translation: CASSVGGDSPLHF. The full variable domain, rest sourced from reference TRBV9 and TRBJ1-6, is DSGVTQTPKHLITATGQRVTLRCSPRSGDLSVYWYQQSLDQGLQFLIQYYNGEERAKGNILERFSAQQFPDLHSELNLSSLELGDSALYFCASSVGGDSPLHFGNGTRLTVT.